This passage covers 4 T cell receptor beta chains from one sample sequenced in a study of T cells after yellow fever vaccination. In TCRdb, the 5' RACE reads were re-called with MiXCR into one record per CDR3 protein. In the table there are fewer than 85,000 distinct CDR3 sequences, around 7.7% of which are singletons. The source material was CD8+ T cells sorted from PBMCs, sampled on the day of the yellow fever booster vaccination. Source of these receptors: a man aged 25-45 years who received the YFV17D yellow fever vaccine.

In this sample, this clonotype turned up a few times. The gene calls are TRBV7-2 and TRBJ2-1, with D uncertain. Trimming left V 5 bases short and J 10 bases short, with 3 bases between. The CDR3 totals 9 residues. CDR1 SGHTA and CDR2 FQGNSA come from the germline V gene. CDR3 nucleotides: TGTGCCAGCAGCGCCGAGCAGTTCTTC. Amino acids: CASSAEQFF.

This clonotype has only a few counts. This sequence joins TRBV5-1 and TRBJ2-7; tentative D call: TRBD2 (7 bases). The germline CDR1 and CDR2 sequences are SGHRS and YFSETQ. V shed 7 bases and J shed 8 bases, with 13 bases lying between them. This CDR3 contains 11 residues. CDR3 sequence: CASGEGEQQYF. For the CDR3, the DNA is TGCGCCAGCGGGGAGGGGGAGCAGCAGTACTTC.

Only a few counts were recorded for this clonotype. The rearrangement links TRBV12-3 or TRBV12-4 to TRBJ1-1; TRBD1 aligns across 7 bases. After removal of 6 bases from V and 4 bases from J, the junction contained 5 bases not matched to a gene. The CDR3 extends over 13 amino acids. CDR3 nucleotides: TGTGCCAGCAGCCTGACAGGGCCCACTGAAGCTTTCTTT. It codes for CASSLTGPTEAFF.

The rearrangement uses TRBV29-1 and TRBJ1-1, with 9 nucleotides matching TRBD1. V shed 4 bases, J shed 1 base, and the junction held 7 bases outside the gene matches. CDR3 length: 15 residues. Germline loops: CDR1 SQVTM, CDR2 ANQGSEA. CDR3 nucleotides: TGCAGCGTTGTCGGGGACAGGGAAGCGAACACTGAAGCTTTCTTT. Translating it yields CSVVGDREANTEAFF.